These 15 T cell receptor beta chains originate from one sample sequenced in a study of blood T cell repertoires in COVID-19. The protocol was immunoSEQ multiplex PCR, while the TCRdb copy is restricted to in-frame clones and leaves out a portion. The data show tens of thousands of clones, nearly 90% seen once. Sequences were obtained from peripheral blood. The receptors shown here come from a man aged 50 or older with active COVID-19.

This chain links TRBV7-9 with TRBJ1-4, with a tentative D call TRBD1 (5 bases). Germline CDR1 SEHNR, CDR2 FQNEAQ (reference sequence). The germline V and J ends were trimmed by 3 bases and 8 bases, with 16 bases remaining between them. This CDR3 is built from 15 residues. CDR3 protein: CASSLMEGTREKLFF. The CDR3 region has the DNA TGTGCCAGCAGCTTGATGGAAGGGACTCGGGAAAAACTGTTTTTT.

The chain has TRBV2 and TRBJ2-4; 8 nucleotides line up with TRBD1. The V gene's germline CDR1 is SNHLY and CDR2 FYNNEI. The V and J ends lost 6 bases and 6 bases, in that order; junction bases with no gene match: 7. There are 14 residues in the CDR3. This CDR3 reads CASSTDRGRNIQYF. The CDR3 DNA follows: TGTGCCAGCAGCACAGACAGGGGAAGAAACATTCAGTACTTC.

The V gene is TRBV5-1, the J gene TRBJ1-2, with 7 positions matching TRBD1. The length of the CDR3 is 14 residues. CDR1 and CDR2 from the germline V gene are SGHRS and YFSETQ. Unmatched junction bases numbered 9, after V lost 2 bases and J lost 8 bases. The CDR3 spells CASSFMGQGGGYTF. The CDR3 coding sequence is TGCGCCAGCAGCTTCATGGGGCAGGGGGGCGGCTACACCTTC. The full variable domain, completed using reference TRBV5-1 and TRBJ1-2, is KAGVTQTPRYLIKTRGQQVTLSCSPISGHRSVSWYQQTPGQGLQFLFEYFSETQRNKGNFPGRFSGRQFSNSRSEMNVSTLELGDSALYLCASSFMGQGGGYTFGSGTRLTVV.

This chain connects TRBV3-1 (or the pseudogene TRBV3-2) to TRBJ1-3, with 8 bases that match TRBD1. There are 14 residues in the CDR3. Germline V CDR1 and CDR2: LGHDT, YNNKEL (reference sequence). The V and J ends lost 3 bases and 8 bases, in that order; junction bases with no gene match: 6. CDR3 coding DNA: TGTGCCAGCAGCCAGGACAGGGTTAAGGACACCATATATTTT. As protein: CASSQDRVKDTIYF.

V gene TRBV5-5 combines with J gene TRBJ2-3; D is ambiguous. Germline CDR1 SGHKS, CDR2 YYEKEE (reference sequence). Trimming cost V 1 base and J 2 bases, with 2 bases left between them. The length of the CDR3 is 12 residues. CDR3 residues: CASSLYTDTQYF. The CDR3 DNA reads TGTGCCAGCAGCTTGTACACAGATACGCAGTATTTT.

This chain uses TRBV18 with TRBJ1-5, with TRBD1 as a possible D gene (5 bases). There are 15 residues in the CDR3. V dropped 3 bases and J dropped 0 bases, with 9 bases sitting between them. The germline V gene encodes CDR1 KGHSH and CDR2 LQKENI. The chain's CDR3 is CASSPSGISNQPQHF. The CDR3 DNA sequence: TGTGCCAGCTCACCTTCAGGGATTAGCAATCAGCCCCAGCATTTT.

The chain carries TRBV7-8 and TRBJ2-5; D ambiguous. V gave up 1 base and J gave up 1 base, with 4 bases separating them. The CDR3 is made up of 13 amino acids. CDR1 and CDR2 from the germline V gene are SGHVS and FQNEAQ. This CDR3 reads CASSLDSQETQYF. CDR3 sequence (DNA): TGTGCCAGCAGCTTAGACTCCCAAGAGACCCAGTACTTC.

The chain joins TRBV30 to TRBJ1-1; D may be TRBD1 (5 bases). Germline V gives CDR1 GTSNPN, CDR2 SVGIG (reference sequence). The CDR3 length is 15 residues. Trimming shortened V by 0 bases and J by 0 bases, and 11 bases separated the two germline ends. The DNA of the CDR3 is TGTGCCTGGAGTGTAAATCGGGGGATGAACACTGAAGCTTTCTTT. Translating gives CAWSVNRGMNTEAFF.

The J gene is TRBJ2-2, the V gene TRBV30; 12 bases agree with TRBD2. V was pared by 1 base and J by 0 bases, with 6 bases of the junction left unmatched. Germline-derived CDR1 and CDR2 are GTSNPN and SVGIG (reference sequence). The CDR3 sequence is 18 residues long. The CDR3 reads CAWSGLAGALTNTGELFF. The CDR3 bases are TGTGCCTGGAGTGGACTAGCGGGGGCCCTGACGAACACCGGGGAGCTGTTTTTT.

This sequence joins TRBV19 and TRBJ1-5, with D uncertain. V lost 3 bases, J lost 4 bases, and 4 bases lay in between. The CDR3 sequence is 12 residues long. Germline lookup yields CDR1 LNHDA and CDR2 SQIVND (reference sequence). The CDR3 here is CASSIQNQPQHF. The CDR3 nucleotides are TGTGCCAGTAGTATCCAAAATCAGCCCCAGCATTTT.

This chain links TRBV19 with TRBJ2-3, with a tentative D call TRBD2 (6 bases). V was cut by 5 bases and J by 2 bases, with 14 bases left in between. The CDR3 loop spans 15 amino acids. Per the germline V gene, CDR1 is LNHDA and CDR2 is SQIVND (reference sequence). CDR3 sequence: CASSLEGSLTDTQYF. CDR3 in DNA: TGTGCCAGTAGTCTGGAGGGGTCCCTCACAGATACGCAGTATTTT.

The rearrangement links TRBV5-1 to TRBJ2-3; D is perhaps TRBD2 (5 bases). V dropped 0 bases and J dropped 3 bases, with 8 bases sitting between them. The CDR3 loop spans 14 amino acids. Germline CDR1 is SGHRS and CDR2 is YFSETQ. CDR3 nucleotides: TGCGCCAGCAGCTTGGTCTCGGGGACAGATACGCAGTATTTT. Protein sequence: CASSLVSGTDTQYF.

The V gene is TRBV19, the J gene TRBJ2-1; tentatively, D is TRBD2 (5 bases). The CDR3 sequence is 14 residues long. V dropped 2 bases and J dropped 8 bases, with 13 bases sitting between them. CDR1 is LNHDA, CDR2 SQIVND, per germline (reference sequence). CDR3 DNA sequence: TGTGCCAGTAGTATATCAGCGGTTGTGGATGAGCAGTTCTTC. It yields the protein CASSISAVVDEQFF.

The rearrangement links TRBV11-2 to TRBJ2-3; a weak D match, TRBD1 (6 bases). The germline V gene has CDR1 SGHAT and CDR2 FQNNGV. V lost 4 bases and J 4 bases, leaving 15 bases between the germline ends. This CDR3 has 15 residues. The CDR3 sequence: CASSYLQGLADTQYF. The DNA for the CDR3 is TGTGCCAGCAGCTACCTACAGGGTTTGGCAGATACGCAGTATTTT. Drawing the rest from reference TRBV11-2 and TRBJ2-3, the complete variable domain is EAGVAQSPRYKIIEKRQSVAFWCNPISGHATLYWYQQILGQGPKLLIQFQNNGVVDDSQLPKDRFSAERLKGVDSTLKIQPAKLEDSAVYLCASSYLQGLADTQYFGPGTRLTVL.

This clone was detected once. The gene calls are TRBV7-2 and TRBJ2-1; 14 nucleotides line up with TRBD2. J was trimmed by 8 bases and V by 4 bases; bases with no gene match: 4. The germline gives CDR1 SGHTA, CDR2 FQGNSA. The CDR3 covers 15 residues. The CDR3, as DNA: TGTGCCAGCAGCTCTGGACTAGCGGGGGGTCATGAGCAGTTCTTC. Its protein is CASSSGLAGGHEQFF.